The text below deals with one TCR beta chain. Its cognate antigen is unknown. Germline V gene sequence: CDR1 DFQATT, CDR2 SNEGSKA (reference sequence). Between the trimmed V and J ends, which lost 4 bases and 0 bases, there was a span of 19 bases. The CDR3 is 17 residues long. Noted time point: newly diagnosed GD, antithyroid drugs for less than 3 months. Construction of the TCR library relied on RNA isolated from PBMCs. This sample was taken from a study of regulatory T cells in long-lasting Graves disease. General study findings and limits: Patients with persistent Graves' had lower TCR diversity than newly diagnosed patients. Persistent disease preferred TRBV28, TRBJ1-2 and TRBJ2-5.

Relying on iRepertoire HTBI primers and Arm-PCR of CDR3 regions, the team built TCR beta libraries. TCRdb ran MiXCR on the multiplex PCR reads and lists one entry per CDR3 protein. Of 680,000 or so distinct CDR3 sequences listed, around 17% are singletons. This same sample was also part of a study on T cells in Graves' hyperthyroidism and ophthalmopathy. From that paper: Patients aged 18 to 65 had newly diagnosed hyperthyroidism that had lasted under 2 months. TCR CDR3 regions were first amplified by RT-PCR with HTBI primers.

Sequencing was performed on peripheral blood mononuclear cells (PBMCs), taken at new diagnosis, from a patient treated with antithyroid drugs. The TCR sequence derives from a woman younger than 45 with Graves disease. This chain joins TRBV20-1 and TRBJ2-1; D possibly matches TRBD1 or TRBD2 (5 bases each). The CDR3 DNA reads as TGCAGTGCTACCGTACTAGGGGCCTTGAGCTCCTACAATGAGCAGTTCTTC. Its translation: CSATVLGALSSYNEQFF.